The 20 T cell receptor beta chains given below trace back to one sample, sequenced in a study of shared clonotypes between healthy human individuals. The assay was immunoSEQ multiplex PCR, and TCRdb's table has in-frame clones only and misses some. The data contain 550,000 to 750,000 clones, about 95% of them singletons. Positive CCR7 selection of CD45RO-negative cells yielded the naive CD8 cells, and terminally differentiated effector memory CD45RA+ cells were excluded. The sequencing sample was made of naive CD8+ T cells sorted from blood. The source of these receptors is a woman in her 30s in good health.

This chain links TRBV7-9 with TRBJ2-7, with 7 bases that match TRBD2. This CDR3 spans 14 amino acids. The V gene's germline CDR1 is SEHNR and CDR2 FQNEAQ (reference sequence). The trim removed 4 bases at V and 6 bases at J, leaving 9 bases unmatched. The CDR3: CASSSRMSGGEQYF. The CDR3 bases are TGTGCCAGCAGCTCACGGATGTCGGGGGGCGAGCAGTACTTC. The full variable domain, with the rest looked up from reference TRBV7-9 and TRBJ2-7, is DTGVSQNPRHKITKRGQNVTFRCDPISEHNRLYWYRQTLGQGPEFLTYFQNEAQLEKSRLLSDRFSAERPKGSFSTLEIQRTEQGDSAMYLCASSSRMSGGEQYFGPGTRLTVT.

This clone occurred once. The chain has TRBV9 and TRBJ1-1; 9 bases are shared with TRBD1. Germline CDR1 is SGDLS and CDR2 is YYNGEE. This CDR3 spans 14 amino acids. The J segment lost 7 bases and the V segment lost 0 bases, leaving 4 bases of the junction unmatched. CDR3 nucleotides: TGTGCCAGCAGCGTAGTAACAGGGGGCGATGAAGCTTTCTTT. Translation gives CASSVVTGGDEAFF. The variable domain in full, completed from reference TRBV9 and TRBJ1-1, reads DSGVTQTPKHLITATGQRVTLRCSPRSGDLSVYWYQQSLDQGLQFLIQYYNGEERAKGNILERFSAQQFPDLHSELNLSSLELGDSALYFCASSVVTGGDEAFFGQGTRLTVV.

The table lists this clone with a count of one. The chain has TRBV27 and TRBJ2-7, with D perhaps matching TRBD1 or TRBD2 (6 bases each). The germline CDR1 and CDR2 sequences are MNHEY and SMNVEV (reference sequence). The V end was cut by 2 bases, the J end by 5 bases, with 19 bases between. This CDR3 region has 16 residues. The CDR3 DNA follows: TGTGCCAGCAGTTTAGGTGCCGGGGGCGCTTGGCACGAGCAGTACTTC. Translated, it gives CASSLGAGGAWHEQYF.

The chain joins TRBV9 to TRBJ2-2, with TRBD1 identical over 7 bases. V lost 1 base to trimming and J lost 7 bases; unmatched junction nucleotides: 7. The germline CDR1 and CDR2 sequences are SGDLS and YYNGEE. The CDR3 totals 15 residues. In DNA, the CDR3 is TGTGCCAGCAGCGTAATGAAGGGGGCTTTCGGGGAGCTGTTTTTT. As protein: CASSVMKGAFGELFF. Looking up the rest from reference TRBV9 and TRBJ2-2 gives the full variable domain: DSGVTQTPKHLITATGQRVTLRCSPRSGDLSVYWYQQSLDQGLQFLIQYYNGEERAKGNILERFSAQQFPDLHSELNLSSLELGDSALYFCASSVMKGAFGELFFGEGSRLTVL.

This chain connects TRBV4-1 to TRBJ2-2, with D possibly being TRBD2 (7 bases). The CDR3 loop spans 16 amino acids. Germline V gene sequence: CDR1 MGHRA, CDR2 YSYEKL. Trimming cost V 0 bases and J 7 bases, with 15 bases left between them. In DNA, the CDR3 is TGCGCCAGCAGCCAAGACCTAGGGGGGAGGGGCGGGGAGCTGTTTTTT. Residues: CASSQDLGGRGGELFF.

V gene TRBV9 combines with J gene TRBJ2-2; 7 bases align to TRBD1. V was pared by 3 bases and J by 6 bases, with 11 bases of the junction left unmatched. The germline V gene has CDR1 SGDLS and CDR2 YYNGEE. The CDR3 totals 16 residues. This chain's CDR3 is CASSDRDSISAGELFF. DNA of the CDR3: TGTGCCAGCAGCGACCGGGACAGCATTAGTGCCGGGGAGCTGTTTTTT.

The CDR3 nucleotides read TGTGCCAGCAGCGCCACAGTTAACACTGAAGCTTTCTTT. It yields the protein CASSATVNTEAFF. The rearrangement uses TRBV7-6 and TRBJ1-1; D uncertain. The V and J ends lost 5 bases and 2 bases respectively, with 9 bases between them. The CDR3 totals 13 residues. Germline CDR1 reads SGHVS; CDR2 reads FNYEAQ.

This chain links TRBV5-6 with TRBJ2-2; no definite D call. CDR3 length: 14 amino acids. V shed 2 bases and J shed 2 bases, with 7 bases lying between them. Germline loops: CDR1 SGHDT, CDR2 YYEEEE. CDR3 residues: CASSFQTNTGELFF. The CDR3 DNA reads TGTGCCAGCAGCTTCCAAACTAACACCGGGGAGCTGTTTTTT. Using reference TRBV5-6 and TRBJ2-2 for the parts outside the CDR3, the full variable domain is DAGVTQSPTHLIKTRGQQVTLRCSPKSGHDTVSWYQQALGQGPQFIFQYYEEEERQRGNFPDRFSGHQFPNYSSELNVNALLLGDSALYLCASSFQTNTGELFFGEGSRLTVL.

The chain has TRBV30 and TRBJ2-5; 9 bases align to TRBD2. Germline V lookup: CDR1 GTSNPN, CDR2 SVGIG (reference sequence). The ends lost 0 bases at V and 5 bases at J; junction bases unmatched: 10. The CDR3 runs 16 residues. The CDR3 bases are TGTGCCTGGAGTGTATATGGGACTAGCCCGGGGGAGACCCAGTACTTC. Translated, it gives CAWSVYGTSPGETQYF.

This chain joins TRBV5-1 and TRBJ2-2; 10 positions agree with TRBD2. Germline assignment: CDR1 SGHRS and CDR2 YFSETQ. V shed 2 bases and J 6 bases; nucleotides not matched to a gene: 7. This CDR3 is built from 16 residues. CDR3 in DNA: TGCGCCAGCAGCTTCCACCTAGCGGGAGATTCCGGGGAGCTGTTTTTT. Residues: CASSFHLAGDSGELFF.

The rearrangement joins TRBV27 to TRBJ2-3, with 8 nucleotides matching TRBD1. Looked up from germline, CDR1 is MNHEY and CDR2 is SMNVEV (reference sequence). CDR3 length: 16 residues. V trimming: 7 bases; J trimming: 4 bases; junction bases outside the gene matches: 13. CDR3 DNA sequence: TGTGCCAGCACCGCGATCTGGCAGGGGGCTGCAGATACGCAGTATTTT. Protein: CASTAIWQGAADTQYF.

As for this clone: One base away lies a much larger clone, so this may be a sequencing read error. V gene TRBV5-6 combines with J gene TRBJ1-1; D gene uncertain. Germline V CDR1 and CDR2: SGHDT, YYEEEE. V lost 2 bases to trimming and J lost 2 bases, with 1 base between them. CDR3 size: 11 residues. The CDR3 DNA reads TGTGCCAGCAGCTTTAACACTGAAGCTTTCTTT. Protein: CASSFNTEAFF.

This clone was counted once. The chain joins TRBV7-9 to TRBJ2-3; no clear D gene. Germline V gene data show CDR1 as SEHNR and CDR2 as FQNEAQ (reference sequence). The ends were cut back, 8 bases at V and 2 bases at J, with 14 bases in the middle. The CDR3 extends over 14 amino acids. Here the CDR3 reads CASLHKTDTDTQYF. CDR3 coding DNA: TGTGCCAGCCTACACAAAACTGACACAGATACGCAGTATTTT.

The chain is built from TRBV28 and TRBJ2-7; D may match TRBD1 or TRBD2 (6 bases each). From germline, CDR1 is MDHEN and CDR2 SYDVKM. Trimming took 5 bases from V and 6 from J, leaving 11 bases between them. The CDR3 has 12 residues. CDR3 sequence (DNA): TGTGCCAGCAGTCCCGAGGGGGGCGAGCAGTACTTC. Encoded protein: CASSPEGGEQYF.

The chain carries TRBV4-1 and TRBJ1-4; no reliable D call. V lost 4 bases and J lost 8, with 14 bases in between. The CDR3 sequence is 14 residues long. CDR1 MGHRA and CDR2 YSYEKL come from the germline V gene. The CDR3 here is CASSRHGSGEKLFF. The CDR3 nucleotides read TGCGCCAGCAGCCGCCATGGTTCTGGAGAAAAACTGTTTTTT.

A remark on this clone: Other DNA sequences in the sample encode the same CDR3. The genes are TRBV19 and TRBJ2-7; perhaps D is TRBD1 or TRBD2 (5 bases each). The V and J ends lost 5 bases and 0 bases respectively, with 11 bases between them. CDR1 and CDR2 (germline): LNHDA, SQIVND (reference sequence). This CDR3 spans 14 amino acids. The CDR3 DNA sequence: TGTGCCAGTAGTGCCGGGACCGCCTCCTACGAGCAGTACTTC. This gives the protein CASSAGTASYEQYF. Drawing the rest from reference TRBV19 and TRBJ2-7, the complete variable domain is DGGITQSPKYLFRKEGQNVTLSCEQNLNHDAMYWYRQDPGQGLRLIYYSQIVNDFQKGDIAEGYSVSREKKESFPLTVTSAQKNPTAFYLCASSAGTASYEQYFGPGTRLTVT.

The chain couples TRBV28 to TRBJ1-2, with a possible D match to TRBD1 (5 bases). The V gene lost 10 bases and the J gene lost 3 bases, with 18 bases spanning the gap. Germline V CDR1 and CDR2: MDHEN, SYDVKM. The CDR3 runs to 14 residues. The CDR3: CAIAWGWADYGYTF. For the CDR3, the DNA is TGTGCCATCGCCTGGGGGTGGGCGGACTATGGCTACACCTTC.

This sequence joins TRBV11-2 and TRBJ2-1, with 9 bases identical to TRBD2. Germline-derived CDR1 and CDR2 are SGHAT and FQNNGV. The CDR3 is 17 amino acids. V trimming: 4 bases; J trimming: 3 bases; junction bases outside the gene matches: 10. CDR3 region: CASSSQVGTSIYNEQFF. Here the CDR3 DNA reads TGTGCCAGCAGCTCGCAAGTCGGGACTAGCATCTACAATGAGCAGTTCTTC.

V gene TRBV7-2 combines with J gene TRBJ2-1; tentatively, D is TRBD1 or TRBD2 (5 bases each). Germline CDR1 reads SGHTA; CDR2 reads FQGNSA. This CDR3 is built from 17 residues. With 1 base removed from V and 5 bases from J, the gap between germline ends came to 18 bases. The CDR3 region is CASSLGTLILQDNEQFF. The CDR3 DNA reads as TGTGCCAGCAGCTTAGGGACTCTAATACTACAGGACAATGAGCAGTTCTTC.

This chain's CDR3 is CASSVQYEQYF. The CDR3 DNA sequence: TGTGCCAGCAGCGTTCAGTACGAGCAGTACTTC. The chain has TRBV5-8 and TRBJ2-7, with no clear D. The CDR3 is 11 amino acids. From germline, CDR1 is SGHTS and CDR2 YDEGEE. The V end was cut by 4 bases, the J end by 4 bases, with 6 bases between.